This TCR beta chain was recorded in a study of blood T cell repertoires in COVID-19. Turning to the study itself: From the United States, Italy and Spain came samples of acute and convalescent COVID-19. PBMCs, B-cell-depleted T cells, or T cells were the source of the cDNA or gDNA that made up the material.

In the study's own analysis: Reference gene primer amplification yielded estimated nucleated cell counts. TCRdb's copy holds only in-frame clones and misses some; the assay was immunoSEQ multiplex PCR. The DNA gave D and trimming, while V, J and clone size come from that table. The profile covers some 250,000 clones, with about 88% appearing a single time and around 0.99% taken by the ten largest. This clone appeared a single time. The V gene's germline CDR1 is MNHEY and CDR2 SVGAGI. The V segment lost 8 bases and the J segment 4 bases; nucleotides outside the gene matches: 11. The CDR3 extends over 15 amino acids.

The TCR sequence derives from a woman between 35 and 50 years old who had recovered from COVID-19. The chain links TRBV6-5 to TRBJ2-3; 8 nucleotides line up with TRBD2. What was sequenced was peripheral blood. DNA for the CDR3: TGTGCCAGCTGGGAAAGCGGGAGCCGCCCAGATACGCAGTATTTT. Translation: CASWESGSRPDTQYF.